These 4 T cell receptor beta chains were sequenced from one sample in a study of blood T cell repertoires in COVID-19. The assay was immunoSEQ multiplex PCR, and TCRdb's table has in-frame clones only and misses some. The sample consists of around 16,000 clones, roughly 87% of them appearing once. The sequencing sample was made of peripheral blood. The receptors derive from a human donor in a cohort sampled during active COVID-19.

The chain has TRBV7-2 and TRBJ1-5; D is possibly TRBD1 (5 bases). CDR3 length: 15 amino acids. V lost 5 bases to trimming and J lost 5 bases, with 16 bases between them. Germline loops: CDR1 SGHTA, CDR2 FQGNSA. DNA of the CDR3: TGTGCCAGCAGCAAGGCGACAGTGGGTTATCAGCCCCAGCATTTT. Amino acids: CASSKATVGYQPQHF.

The gene calls are TRBV30 and TRBJ1-5; D remains ambiguous. Germline-derived CDR1 and CDR2 are GTSNPN and SVGIG (reference sequence). CDR3 length: 16 residues. Between the trimmed V and J ends, which lost 1 base and 7 bases, there was a span of 20 bases. The CDR3 DNA reads as TGTGCCTGGAGTGCCCCTCAGACTGCCCTCAGACAGCCCCAGCATTTT. This sequence encodes CAWSAPQTALRQPQHF. Full variable domain (outside the CDR3, taken from reference TRBV30 and TRBJ1-5): SQTIHQWPATLVQPVGSPLSLECTVEGTSNPNLYWYRQAAGRGLQLLFYSVGIGQISSEVPQNLSASRPQDRQFILSSKKLLLSDSGFYLCAWSAPQTALRQPQHFGDGTRLSIL.

The chain employs TRBV6-5 and TRBJ2-3, with 7 bases identical to TRBD2. The CDR3 covers 13 residues. Per the germline V gene, CDR1 is MNHEY and CDR2 is SVGAGI. V trimming: 7 bases; J trimming: 3 bases; junction bases outside the gene matches: 4. As DNA, the CDR3 is TGTGCCAGCACGGAGCGGGGAACAGATACGCAGTATTTT. Its translation is CASTERGTDTQYF.

J is TRBJ2-3 and V is TRBV9, with 10 bases lining up with TRBD2. Germline V gene data show CDR1 as SGDLS and CDR2 as YYNGEE. V lost 1 base, J lost 6 bases, and 5 bases stayed unmatched. CDR3 size: 15 residues. The CDR3 protein is CASSVQAGGRDTQYF. The CDR3 DNA is TGTGCCAGCAGCGTACAAGCGGGGGGGCGTGATACGCAGTATTTT.